Listed below are T cell receptor beta chains from one sample, sequenced in a study of regulatory T cells in long-lasting Graves disease. One entry per CDR3 protein, called by TCRdb with MiXCR from the multiplex PCR reads. The repertoire holds 700,000 or so distinct CDR3 sequences, with around 30% as singletons. This specimen was peripheral blood mononuclear cells (PBMCs), taken when the disease was refractory, from a patient treated with antithyroid drugs. All receptors derive from a female donor with Graves disease. Both conserved end residues are part of each CDR3. A D gene is named only where the DNA matches it firmly. Expanded clones get a size class; other rows say once, few or many, or leave the size out.

d_call	v_call	clone_size	j_call	cdr3_aa	cdr3_nt
.	TRBV2	.	TRBJ1-5	CASSGGVSPRQHF	TGTGCCAGCAGTGGTGGTGTCAGCCCCCGGCAGCATTTT
.	TRBV9	.	TRBJ1-5	CASSVVTENQPQHF	TGTGCCAGCAGCGTAGTAACGGAGAATCAGCCCCAGCATTTT
.	TRBV5-1	.	TRBJ2-7	CASSLVQGRGYEQYF	TGCGCCAGCAGCTTGGTTCAGGGGAGAGGTTACGAGCAGTACTTC
TRBD2	TRBV20-1	few	TRBJ2-7	CSAREAGGIHEQYF	TGCAGTGCTAGGGAAGCGGGAGGAATCCACGAGCAGTACTTC
.	TRBV7-6	few	TRBJ2-7	CASSLGAAGTYEQYF	TGTGCCAGCAGCTTAGGAGCGGCCGGGACCTACGAGCAGTACTTC
.	TRBV6-2/TRBV6-3	few	TRBJ2-5	CASSEIGTSQETQYF	TGTGCCAGCAGTGAAATCGGGACATCCCAAGAGACCCAGTACTTC
TRBD1	TRBV28	.	TRBJ1-1	CASSRQGRRAFF	TGTGCCAGCAGCCGACAGGGGAGGCGAGCTTTCTTT
TRBD1	TRBV28	many	TRBJ1-5	CASSLGTGVQPQHF	TGTGCCAGCAGCCTAGGGACAGGGGTTCAGCCCCAGCATTTT
.	TRBV6-1	many	TRBJ2-2	CASSIQFDTGELFF	TGTGCCAGCAGTATACAGTTCGACACCGGGGAGCTGTTTTTT
.	TRBV6-2/TRBV6-3	few	TRBJ1-2	CASSYDLAGYDGYTF	TGTGCCAGCAGTTACGACCTCGCAGGGTACGATGGCTACACCTTC
TRBD1	TRBV19	once	TRBJ1-5	CASSIQGAIEPQHF	TGTGCCAGTAGTATACAGGGGGCCATAGAGCCCCAGCATTTT
TRBD1	TRBV7-9	.	TRBJ1-2	CASSSGQAIYGYTF	TGTGCCAGCAGCTCGGGACAGGCGATCTATGGCTACACCTTC
.	TRBV15	.	TRBJ1-1	CATSRVERGNTEAFF	TGTGCCACCAGCAGAGTAGAAAGGGGGAACACTGAAGCTTTCTTT
.	TRBV12-3/TRBV12-4	many	TRBJ2-5	CASSFSVQETQYF	TGTGCCAGCAGTTTTTCAGTCCAGGAGACCCAGTACTTC
.	TRBV6-2/TRBV6-3	few	TRBJ1-4	CASSVDPATNEKLFF	TGTGCCAGCAGTGTAGACCCTGCAACTAATGAAAAACTGTTTTTT
.	TRBV28	many	TRBJ2-2	CASSLYEGGELFF	TGTGCCAGCAGTTTATATGAAGGGGGGGAGCTGTTTTTT
TRBD1	TRBV28	few	TRBJ1-6	CASRDRQGYNSPLHF	TGTGCCAGCAGGGATCGACAGGGGTACAATTCACCCCTCCACTTT
.	TRBV11-2	few	TRBJ2-3	CASSLERLTDTQYF	TGTGCCAGCAGCTTAGAGCGGTTAACAGATACGCAGTATTTT
.	TRBV7-2	.	TRBJ1-4	CASIIGEKLFF	TGTGCCAGCATCATAGGTGAAAAACTGTTTTTT
TRBD1	TRBV20-1	.	TRBJ1-1	CSARGTGMNTEAFF	TGCAGTGCTAGAGGGACAGGAATGAACACTGAAGCTTTCTTT
.	TRBV5-1	few	TRBJ1-2	CASSLEARGNYGYTF	TGCGCCAGCAGCTTGGAGGCCCGGGGAAACTATGGCTACACCTTC
.	TRBV2	many	TRBJ1-1	CASSRFNTEAFF	TGTGCCAGCAGTCGTTTCAACACTGAAGCTTTCTTT
.	TRBV27	many	TRBJ1-6	CASSLRDAKGSPLHF	TGTGCCAGCAGTTTACGGGACGCGAAGGGTTCACCCCTCCACTTT
.	TRBV2	.	TRBJ1-1	CASSERVSTEAFF	TGTGCCAGCAGTGAAAGGGTCTCAACTGAAGCTTTCTTT
TRBD1	TRBV7-9	many	TRBJ1-1	CASRPAYRGTEAFF	TGTGCCAGCAGACCTGCATACAGGGGCACTGAAGCTTTCTTT
.	TRBV11-1	.	TRBJ1-1	CASSAWWENTEAFF	TGTGCCAGCAGCGCCTGGTGGGAGAACACTGAAGCTTTCTTT
TRBD2	TRBV6-1	many	TRBJ2-7	CASSRGTSGSYEQYF	TGTGCCAGCAGTCGGGGGACTAGCGGGAGCTACGAGCAGTACTTC
.	TRBV6-2/TRBV6-3	.	TRBJ2-1	CASRPSGSGEQFF	TGTGCCAGCAGACCCAGCGGCAGCGGTGAGCAGTTCTTC
TRBD2	TRBV11-2	few	TRBJ2-7	CAWGGRGLEREQYF	TGTGCCTGGGGGGGGAGGGGATTAGAAAGGGAGCAGTACTTC
.	TRBV30	many	TRBJ2-5	CAWSVNRWETQYF	TGTGCCTGGAGTGTAAATAGGTGGGAGACCCAGTACTTC
.	TRBV15	.	TRBJ1-1	CATSIGRMNTEAFF	TGTGCCACCAGCATTGGGCGAATGAACACTGAAGCTTTCTTT
.	TRBV28	many	TRBJ1-1	CASSPRQRNTEAFF	TGTGCCAGCAGTCCTAGACAGAGGAACACTGAAGCTTTCTTT
TRBD1	TRBV14	few	TRBJ1-2	CASSPLDRVRGYTF	TGTGCCAGCAGCCCTTTAGACAGGGTAAGAGGCTACACCTTC
TRBD1	TRBV30	few	TRBJ1-4	CAWRGDSHNEKLFF	TGTGCCTGGAGGGGGGACAGTCATAACGAAAAACTGTTTTTT
.	TRBV27	.	TRBJ2-3	CASSLRTTDTQYF	TGTGCCAGCAGTTTAAGGACCACAGATACGCAGTATTTT
.	TRBV30	.	TRBJ1-5	CAWSVGGAGQPQHF	TGTGCCTGGAGTGTTGGGGGGGCAGGTCAGCCCCAGCATTTT
.	TRBV19	.	TRBJ1-5	CASSTYMDSNQPQHF	TGTGCCAGTAGTACATACATGGATAGCAATCAGCCCCAGCATTTT
TRBD1	TRBV9	.	TRBJ1-1	CASSGHSGQALNTEAFF	TGTGCCAGCAGCGGCCACTCGGGACAGGCGTTGAACACTGAAGCTTTCTTT
TRBD1	TRBV3-1	.	TRBJ2-2	CASSPSRDRPDTGELFF	TGTGCCAGCAGCCCGTCCCGGGACAGGCCCGACACCGGGGAGCTGTTTTTT
.	TRBV6-1	few	TRBJ2-7	CAIWGQNHEQYF	TGTGCCATTTGGGGTCAGAACCACGAGCAGTACTTC
.	TRBV12-3/TRBV12-4	many	TRBJ2-5	CASSKSVLQETQYF	TGTGCCAGCAGTAAAAGCGTTCTCCAAGAGACCCAGTACTTC
TRBD2	TRBV2	many	TRBJ2-6	CASSGASGSSGANVLTF	TGTGCCAGCAGTGGGGCTAGCGGGAGCTCTGGGGCCAACGTCCTGACTTTC
.	TRBV6-5	few	TRBJ1-1	CASSYSTGRNTEAFF	TGTGCCAGCAGTTACTCGACCGGGAGAAACACTGAAGCTTTCTTT
TRBD2	TRBV27	many	TRBJ2-1	CASSPRRLAGGDEQFF	TGTGCCAGCAGTCCAAGGCGGCTAGCGGGAGGGGATGAGCAGTTCTTC
.	TRBV27	.	TRBJ1-5	CASSLMAGNQPQHF	TGTGCCAGCAGTTTGATGGCGGGCAATCAGCCCCAGCATTTT
.	TRBV6-1	.	TRBJ1-1	CASTTRGEGTEAFF	TGTGCCAGCACCACCCGCGGGGAGGGCACTGAAGCTTTCTTT
.	TRBV6-1	many	TRBJ2-5	CASSEVLQETQYF	TGTGCCAGCAGTGAGGTCTTACAAGAGACCCAGTACTTC
.	TRBV3-1	.	TRBJ1-2	CASSQGGSNYGYTF	TGTGCCAGCAGCCAAGGAGGATCTAACTATGGCTACACCTTC
.	TRBV29-1	.	TRBJ1-4	CSVIIRLSGANEKLFF	TGCAGCGTGATCATCAGGCTAAGCGGGGCTAATGAAAAACTGTTTTTT
.	TRBV20-1	.	TRBJ2-7	CSASGRLNEQYF	TGCAGTGCTAGTGGTAGGCTGAACGAGCAGTACTTC
TRBD2	TRBV19	.	TRBJ2-3	CATRLAVSTDTQYF	TGTGCCACACGACTAGCGGTTAGCACAGATACGCAGTATTTT
.	TRBV25-1	once	TRBJ2-7	CASSELGIWANEQYF	TGTGCCAGCAGCGAATTGGGGATTTGGGCCAACGAGCAGTACTTC
.	TRBV11-1	few	TRBJ2-1	CASRRWDYSYNEQFF	TGTGCCAGCAGACGATGGGATTACTCCTACAATGAGCAGTTCTTC
.	TRBV30	.	TRBJ1-1	CAWSVLGAPNTEAFF	TGTGCCTGGAGTGTACTAGGGGCTCCGAACACTGAAGCTTTCTTT
TRBD2	TRBV27	.	TRBJ2-7	CASAPGLALYEQYF	TGTGCCAGCGCGCCGGGACTAGCGTTGTACGAGCAGTACTTC